Presented here are 17 T cell receptor beta chains from one specimen sequenced in a study of siplizumab effects on memory and regulatory T cells. Sequencing was performed with immunoSEQ multiplex PCR; in TCRdb, only in-frame clones are kept and a portion is missing. This table holds roughly 100,000 clones, 93% found once. Sample: Tregs sorted from blood. These receptor sequences come from a human donor in good health.

This clone occurred once. The rearrangement links TRBV6-1 to TRBJ1-5; 8 positions agree with TRBD1. CDR1 is MNHNS and CDR2 is SASEGT in the germline V gene. This CDR3 has 14 residues. The trim removed 5 bases at V and 5 bases at J, leaving 5 bases unmatched. This CDR3 is CASSRTGRDQPQHF. The DNA for the CDR3 is TGTGCCAGCAGTCGGACAGGGAGAGATCAGCCCCAGCATTTT.

The count of this clone is one. The chain couples TRBV29-1 to TRBJ2-1, with 9 positions matching TRBD2. After removal of 5 bases from V and 1 base from J, the junction contained 3 bases not matched to a gene. Germline assignment: CDR1 SQVTM and CDR2 ANQGSEA. CDR3 length equals 14 residues. CDR3 sequence reads: CSVKAGGSYNEQFF. The CDR3 nucleotides read TGCAGCGTTAAAGCGGGAGGATCCTACAATGAGCAGTTCTTC.

The chain links TRBV6-4 to TRBJ2-1, with 9 bases aligning to TRBD2. CDR3 length: 16 residues. J was trimmed by 4 bases and V by 0 bases; bases with no gene match: 4. From germline, CDR1 is MRHNA and CDR2 SNTAGT. This CDR3 is CASSDSASGGYNEQFF. In nucleotides, the CDR3 is TGTGCCAGCAGTGACTCTGCCAGCGGGGGGTACAATGAGCAGTTCTTC.

The rearrangement uses TRBV7-3 and TRBJ2-2; the D gene could be TRBD1 or TRBD2 (5 bases each). Trimming left V 0 bases short and J 5 bases short, with 13 bases between. The CDR3 has 16 residues. The germline V gene has CDR1 SGHTA and CDR2 FQGTGA. Here the CDR3 DNA reads TGTGCCAGCAGCTTAACAGGGACCCGAAAGACCGGGGAGCTGTTTTTT. Translating gives CASSLTGTRKTGELFF.

This clone has only one observation. V usage is TRBV11-3 and J usage is TRBJ1-1; maybe TRBD1 (5 bases). The germline V gene has CDR1 SGHNT and CDR2 YENEEA. This CDR3 has 16 residues. Trimming left V 1 base short and J 4 bases short, with 16 bases between. The CDR3 spells CASSLGGTGTVTEAFF. CDR3 sequence (DNA): TGTGCCAGCAGCTTAGGGGGCACCGGCACGGTCACTGAAGCTTTCTTT.

This chain joins TRBV20-1 and TRBJ2-1; the D gene is possibly TRBD1 (5 bases). CDR3 length equals 10 residues. From germline, CDR1 is DFQATT and CDR2 SNEGSKA (reference sequence). V lost 4 bases and J lost 10, with 8 bases in between. The CDR3 sequence: CSAISGEQFF. CDR3 coding DNA: TGCAGTGCTATCTCAGGGGAGCAGTTCTTC.

The genes are TRBV18 and TRBJ1-1; tentative D call: TRBD1 (5 bases). V dropped 2 bases and J dropped 9 bases, with 16 bases sitting between them. This CDR3 comprises 14 residues. Looked up from germline, CDR1 is KGHSH and CDR2 is LQKENI. CDR3 in DNA: TGTGCCAGCTCACCAACCGGTGGACATACCAAAGCTTTCTTT. Translation gives CASSPTGGHTKAFF.

This clone was seen a handful of times. The chain carries TRBV2 and TRBJ1-1; D not certain. V gave up 8 bases and J gave up 4 bases, with 14 bases separating them. In germline, CDR1 is SNHLY, CDR2 FYNNEI. This CDR3 region has 13 residues. CDR3 nucleotide sequence: TGTGCCAGCGGTTATCTGATGGCCACTGAAGCTTTCTTT. Translating gives CASGYLMATEAFF.

The gene calls are TRBV18 and TRBJ1-1, with 7 bases aligning to TRBD1. Trimming cost V 1 base and J 3 bases; bases outside gene matches: 17. CDR3 length: 19 residues. Germline CDR1 is KGHSH and CDR2 is LQKENI. The DNA for the CDR3 is TGTGCCAGCTCACCACGGGGGAGGGGGCGGGATCAACCTTACACTGAAGCTTTCTTT. It translates to CASSPRGRGRDQPYTEAFF.

V usage is TRBV10-3 and J usage is TRBJ1-1; D is uncertain. The CDR3 is made up of 13 amino acids. V lost 4 bases, J lost 3 bases, and 9 bases lay in between. Per the germline V gene, CDR1 is ENHRY and CDR2 is SYGVKD. CDR3: CAISVEADTEAFF. Here the CDR3 DNA reads TGTGCCATCAGTGTGGAGGCGGACACTGAAGCTTTCTTT.

The chain carries TRBV6-5 and TRBJ2-7; D call uncertain. CDR3 length: 14 residues. Trimming took 2 bases from V and 2 from J, leaving 10 bases between them. Germline V gene data show CDR1 as MNHEY and CDR2 as SVGAGI. The CDR3 DNA follows: TGTGCCAGCAGTTACCGGCAGGACCCCTACGAGCAGTACTTC. Protein sequence: CASSYRQDPYEQYF.

The chain couples TRBV11-3 to TRBJ2-3, with 7 bases lining up with TRBD2. Trimming at V came to 3 bases and at J to 1 base, leaving 10 bases not matched to a gene. This CDR3 spans 17 amino acids. CDR1 and CDR2 (germline): SGHNT, YENEEA. This chain's CDR3 is CASSLYRDYLRTDTQYF. In nucleotides, the CDR3 is TGTGCCAGCAGCTTGTACCGGGACTACCTTCGCACAGATACGCAGTATTTT. Variable domain in full (rest from reference TRBV11-3 and TRBJ2-3): EAGVVQSPRYKIIEKKQPVAFWCNPISGHNTLYWYLQNLGQGPELLIRYENEEAVDDSQLPKDRFSAERLKGVDSTLKIQPAELGDSAVYLCASSLYRDYLRTDTQYFGPGTRLTVL.

The J gene is TRBJ1-5, the V gene TRBV2; the D is unclear. V was trimmed by 1 base and J by 8 bases, leaving 15 bases between them. The CDR3 totals 15 residues. CDR1 and CDR2 from the germline V gene are SNHLY and FYNNEI. The CDR3 spells CASSEGFPRIKPQHF. CDR3 in DNA: TGTGCCAGCAGTGAAGGCTTTCCCCGAATCAAGCCCCAGCATTTT.

The chain links TRBV6-5 to TRBJ2-2; 10 nucleotides align to TRBD2. CDR3 length: 14 residues. V trimming: 5 bases; J trimming: 7 bases; junction bases outside the gene matches: 4. From germline, CDR1 is MNHEY and CDR2 SVGAGI. This CDR3 is CASSPSGGDGELFF. In DNA, the CDR3 is TGTGCCAGCAGTCCTAGCGGGGGTGACGGGGAGCTGTTTTTT.

This clone is a singleton in its sample. J is TRBJ1-2 and V is TRBV7-9; weak D call: TRBD1 (5 bases). Deletions cut 1 base from V and 2 bases from J, with 5 bases between. The CDR3 contains 13 residues. CDR1 SEHNR and CDR2 FQNEAQ come from the germline V gene (reference sequence). CDR3 sequence reads: CASSLGGNYGYTF. The CDR3 bases are TGTGCCAGCAGCTTAGGGGGCAACTATGGCTACACCTTC.

The chain is built from TRBV5-1 and TRBJ1-2; D possibly corresponds to TRBD1 (5 bases). Germline CDR1 is SGHRS and CDR2 is YFSETQ. This CDR3 contains 16 residues. V was cut by 0 bases and J by 4 bases, with 16 bases left in between. The CDR3 DNA reads as TGCGCCAGCAGCTTGGTTCCGGGGGACTATTTCTATGGCTACACCTTC. It is translated as CASSLVPGDYFYGYTF. The whole variable domain, remainder taken from reference TRBV5-1 and TRBJ1-2, is KAGVTQTPRYLIKTRGQQVTLSCSPISGHRSVSWYQQTPGQGLQFLFEYFSETQRNKGNFPGRFSGRQFSNSRSEMNVSTLELGDSALYLCASSLVPGDYFYGYTFGSGTRLTVV.

The V gene is TRBV5-6, the J gene TRBJ1-5; D is ambiguous. The germline CDR1 and CDR2 sequences are SGHDT and YYEEEE. CDR3 size: 14 residues. The V end was cut by 4 bases, the J end by 1 base, with 9 bases between. CDR3 sequence reads: CASSRAGSNQPQHF. In DNA form, the CDR3 reads TGTGCCAGCAGCAGGGCGGGAAGCAATCAGCCCCAGCATTTT.